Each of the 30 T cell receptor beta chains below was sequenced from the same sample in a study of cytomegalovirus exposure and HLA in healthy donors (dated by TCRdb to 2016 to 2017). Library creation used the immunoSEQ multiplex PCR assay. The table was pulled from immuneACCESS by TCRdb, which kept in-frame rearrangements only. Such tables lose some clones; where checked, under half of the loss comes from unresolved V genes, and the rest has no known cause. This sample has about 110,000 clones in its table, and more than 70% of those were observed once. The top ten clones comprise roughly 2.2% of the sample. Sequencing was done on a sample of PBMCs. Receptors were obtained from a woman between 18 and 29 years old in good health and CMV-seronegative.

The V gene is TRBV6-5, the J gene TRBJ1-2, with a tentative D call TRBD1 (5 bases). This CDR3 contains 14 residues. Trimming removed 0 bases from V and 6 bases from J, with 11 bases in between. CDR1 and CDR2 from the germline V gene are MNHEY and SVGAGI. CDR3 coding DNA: TGTGCCAGCAGTTACTCGATAGGGGTGGATGGCTACACCTTC. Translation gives CASSYSIGVDGYTF.

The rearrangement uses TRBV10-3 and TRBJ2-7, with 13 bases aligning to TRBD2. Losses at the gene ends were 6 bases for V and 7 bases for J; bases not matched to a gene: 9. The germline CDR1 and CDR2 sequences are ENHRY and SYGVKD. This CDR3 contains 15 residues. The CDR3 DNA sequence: TGTGCCATCAGCGGAGGACTAGCGGGAGTAGAAGAGCAGTACTTC. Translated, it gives CAISGGLAGVEEQYF.

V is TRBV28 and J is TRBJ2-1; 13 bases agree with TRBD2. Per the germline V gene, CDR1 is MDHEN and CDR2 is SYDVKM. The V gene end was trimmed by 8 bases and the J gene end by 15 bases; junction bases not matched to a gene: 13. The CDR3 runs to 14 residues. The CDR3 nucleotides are TGTGCCAGCGGCTCGGGACTAGCGGGATGGTTGGGGTTCTTC. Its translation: CASGSGLAGWLGFF.

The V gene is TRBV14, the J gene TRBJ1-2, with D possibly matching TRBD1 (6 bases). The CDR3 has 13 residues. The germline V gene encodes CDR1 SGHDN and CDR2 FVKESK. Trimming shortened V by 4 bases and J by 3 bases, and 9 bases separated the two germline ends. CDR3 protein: CASSRNRDYGYTF. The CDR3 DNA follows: TGTGCCAGCAGCCGGAACAGGGACTATGGCTACACCTTC.

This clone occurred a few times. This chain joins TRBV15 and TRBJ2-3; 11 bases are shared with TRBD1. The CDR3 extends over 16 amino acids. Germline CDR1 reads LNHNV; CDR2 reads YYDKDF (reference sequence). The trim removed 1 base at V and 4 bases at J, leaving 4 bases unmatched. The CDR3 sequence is CATSRAMGQGADTQYF. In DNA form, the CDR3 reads TGTGCCACCAGCAGAGCCATGGGACAGGGGGCAGATACGCAGTATTTT.

The CDR3 DNA reads TGTGCCAGTAGTATCCCGGGACTAGCGGGGGGCCTCGAGACCCAGTACTTC. Translated, it gives CASSIPGLAGGLETQYF. The chain recombines TRBV19 with TRBJ2-5; 15 nucleotides line up with TRBD2. Trimming at V came to 3 bases and at J to 5 bases, leaving 7 bases not matched to a gene. This CDR3 is built from 17 residues. Germline V CDR1 and CDR2: LNHDA, SQIVND (reference sequence).

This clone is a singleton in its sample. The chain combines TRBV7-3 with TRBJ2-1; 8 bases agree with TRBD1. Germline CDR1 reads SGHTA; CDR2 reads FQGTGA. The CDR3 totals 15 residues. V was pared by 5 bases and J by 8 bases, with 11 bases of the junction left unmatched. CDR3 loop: CASSQRQGLSDEQFF. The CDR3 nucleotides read TGTGCCAGCAGCCAACGACAGGGGTTGAGCGATGAGCAGTTCTTC.

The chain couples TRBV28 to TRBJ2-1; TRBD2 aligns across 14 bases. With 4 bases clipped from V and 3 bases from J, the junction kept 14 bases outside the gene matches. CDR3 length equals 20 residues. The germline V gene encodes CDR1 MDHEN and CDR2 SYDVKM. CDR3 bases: TGTGCCAGCAGTTCCCTTAGAGCGACTAGCGGGAGGGGGCTCTACAATGAGCAGTTCTTC. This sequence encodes CASSSLRATSGRGLYNEQFF.

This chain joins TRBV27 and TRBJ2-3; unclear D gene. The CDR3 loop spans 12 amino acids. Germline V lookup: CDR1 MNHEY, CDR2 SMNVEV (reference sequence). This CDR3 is CPALLAADTQYF. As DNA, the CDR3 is TGTCCCGCCTTATTGGCGGCAGATACGCAGTATTTT.

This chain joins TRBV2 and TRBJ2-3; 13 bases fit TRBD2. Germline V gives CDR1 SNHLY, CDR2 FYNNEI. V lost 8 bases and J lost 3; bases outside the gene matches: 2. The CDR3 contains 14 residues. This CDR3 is CASGLAGVTDTQYF. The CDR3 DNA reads TGTGCCAGCGGACTAGCGGGAGTAACAGATACGCAGTATTTT.

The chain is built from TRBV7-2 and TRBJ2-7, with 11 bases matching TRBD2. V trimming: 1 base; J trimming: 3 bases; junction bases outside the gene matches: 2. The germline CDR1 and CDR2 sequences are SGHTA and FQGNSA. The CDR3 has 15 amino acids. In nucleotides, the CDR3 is TGTGCCAGCAGCTTAGGTCTAGCGGGGGGCTACGAGCAGTACTTC. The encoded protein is CASSLGLAGGYEQYF.

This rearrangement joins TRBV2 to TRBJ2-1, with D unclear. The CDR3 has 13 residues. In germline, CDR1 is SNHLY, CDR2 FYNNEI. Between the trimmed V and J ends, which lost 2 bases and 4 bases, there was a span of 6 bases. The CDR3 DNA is TGTGCCAGCAGTGAACCGGAGTACAATGAGCAGTTCTTC. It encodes CASSEPEYNEQFF.

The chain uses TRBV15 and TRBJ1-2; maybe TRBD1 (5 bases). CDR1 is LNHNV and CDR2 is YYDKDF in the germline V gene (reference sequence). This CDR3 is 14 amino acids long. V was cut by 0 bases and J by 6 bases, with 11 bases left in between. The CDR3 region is CATSREDRVNGYTF. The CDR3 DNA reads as TGTGCCACCAGCAGAGAAGACAGAGTTAATGGCTACACCTTC.

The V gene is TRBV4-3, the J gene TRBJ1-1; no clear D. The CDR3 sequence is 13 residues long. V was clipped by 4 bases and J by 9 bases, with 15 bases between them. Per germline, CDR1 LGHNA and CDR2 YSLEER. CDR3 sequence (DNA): TGCGCCAGCAGCCCCACTCCATTTGCTAAAGCTTTCTTT. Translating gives CASSPTPFAKAFF.

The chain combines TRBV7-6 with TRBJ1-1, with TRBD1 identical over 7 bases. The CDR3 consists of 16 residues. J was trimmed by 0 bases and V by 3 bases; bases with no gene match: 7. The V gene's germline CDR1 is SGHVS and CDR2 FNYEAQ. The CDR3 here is CASSFQTGEMNTEAFF. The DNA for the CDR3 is TGTGCCAGCAGCTTTCAAACAGGGGAGATGAACACTGAAGCTTTCTTT.

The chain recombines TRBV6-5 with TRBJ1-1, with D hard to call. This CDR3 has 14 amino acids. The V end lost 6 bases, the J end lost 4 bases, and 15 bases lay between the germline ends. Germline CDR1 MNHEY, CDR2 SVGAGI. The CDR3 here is CASSSPGWGTEAFF. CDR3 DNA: TGTGCCAGCAGCTCCCCGGGATGGGGCACTGAAGCTTTCTTT.

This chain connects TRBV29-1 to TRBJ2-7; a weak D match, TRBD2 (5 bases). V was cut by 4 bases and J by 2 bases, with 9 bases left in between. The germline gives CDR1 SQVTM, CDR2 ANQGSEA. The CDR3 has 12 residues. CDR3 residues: CSVVWGAYEQYF. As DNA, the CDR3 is TGCAGCGTTGTATGGGGAGCCTACGAGCAGTACTTC.

In nucleotides, the CDR3 is TGTGCCTCAAACAGGGGCCTTATGAACACTGAAGCTTTCTTT. It translates to CASNRGLMNTEAFF. The V call is TRBV30, the J call TRBJ1-1; 7 bases line up with TRBD1. J lost 0 bases, V lost 7 bases, and 8 bases had no gene match. The CDR3 runs 14 residues. The germline gives CDR1 GTSNPN, CDR2 SVGIG (reference sequence).

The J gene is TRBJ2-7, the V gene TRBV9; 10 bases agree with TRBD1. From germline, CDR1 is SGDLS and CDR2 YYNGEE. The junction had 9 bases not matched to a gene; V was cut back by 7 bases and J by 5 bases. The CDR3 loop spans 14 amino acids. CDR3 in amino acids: CASSKGQGNNEQYF. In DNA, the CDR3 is TGTGCCAGCTCAAAGGGACAGGGGAATAACGAGCAGTACTTC.

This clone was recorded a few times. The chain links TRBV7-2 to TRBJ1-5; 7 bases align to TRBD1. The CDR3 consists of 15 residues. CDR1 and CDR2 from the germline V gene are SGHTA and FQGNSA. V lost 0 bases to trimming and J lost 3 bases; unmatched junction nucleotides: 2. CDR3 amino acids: CASSLAGGYNQPQHF. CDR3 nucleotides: TGTGCCAGCAGCTTAGCAGGGGGCTACAATCAGCCCCAGCATTTT.

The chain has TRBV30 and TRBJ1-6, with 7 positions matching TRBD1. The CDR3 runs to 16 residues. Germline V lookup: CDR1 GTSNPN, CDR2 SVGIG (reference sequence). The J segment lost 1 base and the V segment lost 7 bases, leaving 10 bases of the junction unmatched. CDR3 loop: CASTRQGTSYNSPLHF. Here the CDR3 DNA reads TGTGCCTCTACACGACAGGGTACATCCTATAATTCACCCCTCCACTTT.

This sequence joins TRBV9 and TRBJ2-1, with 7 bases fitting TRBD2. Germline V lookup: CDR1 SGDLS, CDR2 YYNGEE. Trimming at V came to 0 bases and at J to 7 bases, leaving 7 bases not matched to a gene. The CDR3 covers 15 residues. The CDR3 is CASSVGGGSSNEQFF. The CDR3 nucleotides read TGTGCCAGCAGCGTAGGGGGCGGGAGCTCAAATGAGCAGTTCTTC.

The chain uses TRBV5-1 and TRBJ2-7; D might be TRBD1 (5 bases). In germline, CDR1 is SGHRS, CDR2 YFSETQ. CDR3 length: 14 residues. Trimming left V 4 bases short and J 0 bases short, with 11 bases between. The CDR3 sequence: CASSEQVTSYEQYF. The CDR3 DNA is TGCGCCAGCAGCGAACAGGTTACCTCCTACGAGCAGTACTTC.

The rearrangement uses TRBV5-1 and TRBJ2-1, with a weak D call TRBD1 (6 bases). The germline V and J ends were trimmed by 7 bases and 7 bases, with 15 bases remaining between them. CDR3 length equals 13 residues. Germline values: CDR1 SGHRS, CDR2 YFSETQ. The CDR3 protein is CASGPGANNEQFF. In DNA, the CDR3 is TGCGCCAGCGGGCCAGGGGCGAATAATGAGCAGTTCTTC. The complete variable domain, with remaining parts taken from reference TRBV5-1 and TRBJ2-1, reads KAGVTQTPRYLIKTRGQQVTLSCSPISGHRSVSWYQQTPGQGLQFLFEYFSETQRNKGNFPGRFSGRQFSNSRSEMNVSTLELGDSALYLCASGPGANNEQFFGPGTRLTVL.

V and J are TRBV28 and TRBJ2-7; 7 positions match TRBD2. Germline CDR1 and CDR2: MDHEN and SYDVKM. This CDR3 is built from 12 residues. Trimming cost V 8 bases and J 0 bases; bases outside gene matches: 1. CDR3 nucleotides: TGTGCCAGCTGCGGGAGCTCCTACGAGCAGTACTTC. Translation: CASCGSSYEQYF. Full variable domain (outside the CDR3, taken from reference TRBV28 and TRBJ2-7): DVKVTQSSRYLVKRTGEKVFLECVQDMDHENMFWYRQDPGLGLRLIYFSYDVKMKEKGDIPEGYSVSREKKERFSLILESASTNQTSMYLCASCGSSYEQYFGPGTRLTVT.

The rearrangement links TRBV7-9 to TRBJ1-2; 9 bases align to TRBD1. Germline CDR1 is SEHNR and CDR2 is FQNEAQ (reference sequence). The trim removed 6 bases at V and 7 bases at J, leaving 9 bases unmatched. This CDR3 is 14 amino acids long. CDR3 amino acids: CASSPPGQGPGYTF. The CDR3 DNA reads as TGTGCCAGCAGTCCTCCGGGACAGGGACCTGGCTACACCTTC.

CDR3 loop: CASSIIQGDGEQFF. The CDR3 DNA reads as TGTGCCAGCAGTATTATACAGGGGGATGGTGAGCAGTTCTTC. This chain connects TRBV2 to TRBJ2-1, with 8 bases identical to TRBD1. This CDR3 is 14 amino acids long. The V gene's germline CDR1 is SNHLY and CDR2 FYNNEI. V trimming: 5 bases; J trimming: 9 bases; junction bases outside the gene matches: 9.

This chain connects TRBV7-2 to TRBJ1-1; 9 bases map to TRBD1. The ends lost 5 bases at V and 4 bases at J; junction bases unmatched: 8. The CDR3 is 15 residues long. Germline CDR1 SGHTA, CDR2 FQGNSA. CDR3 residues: CASSRQQGAGTEAFF. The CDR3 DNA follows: TGTGCCAGCAGCAGACAACAGGGGGCCGGCACTGAAGCTTTCTTT.

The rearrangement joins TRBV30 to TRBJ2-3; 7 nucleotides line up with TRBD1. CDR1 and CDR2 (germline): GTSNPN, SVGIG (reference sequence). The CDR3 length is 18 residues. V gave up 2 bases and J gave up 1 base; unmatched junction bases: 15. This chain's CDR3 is CAWSRRYGGTERTDTQYF. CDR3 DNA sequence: TGTGCCTGGAGTCGACGGTACGGTGGGACAGAGCGCACAGATACGCAGTATTTT.

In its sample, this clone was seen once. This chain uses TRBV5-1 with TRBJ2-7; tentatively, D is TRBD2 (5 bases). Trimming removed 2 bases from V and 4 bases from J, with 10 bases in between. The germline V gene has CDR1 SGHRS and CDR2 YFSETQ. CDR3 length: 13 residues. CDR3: CASSFASQYEQYF. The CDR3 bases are TGCGCCAGCAGCTTTGCTAGCCAATACGAGCAGTACTTC.